A single sample gave rise to the 15 T cell receptor beta chains below, sequenced in a study of T cells after yellow fever vaccination (dated by TCRdb to between 2018 and 2020). The library was built by means of 5' RACE. This sample was sequenced with an Illumina NovaSeq 6000. TCRdb applied fastp at Q25 and MiXCR to the public reads, then kept only in-frame beta chains. Each entry is one CDR3 protein sequence, shown with its most common DNA and genes. The sample yields over 300,000 distinct CDR3 sequences; about 4% were counted once. The ten largest clones take up about 26% of the sample. This specimen's treatment or condition label, per the study, means: live attenuated yellow fever vaccine strain. The material was PBMCs, obtained 5 days after the yellow fever booster vaccination. Receptors were obtained from a man aged 18 to 29 who received the YFV17D yellow fever vaccine.

V usage is TRBV5-1 and J usage is TRBJ2-3; possible D gene TRBD2, 6 bases. The CDR3 covers 14 residues. Trimming cost V 0 bases and J 4 bases, with 9 bases left between them. The germline V gene has CDR1 SGHRS and CDR2 YFSETQ. The CDR3 region is CASSLAGVPDTQYF. In nucleotides, the CDR3 is TGCGCCAGCAGCTTGGCGGGGGTACCAGATACGCAGTATTTT.

The V gene is TRBV27, the J gene TRBJ2-1; 8 positions match TRBD2. This CDR3 spans 14 amino acids. Germline-derived CDR1 and CDR2 are MNHEY and SMNVEV (reference sequence). The junction had 10 bases not matched to a gene; V was cut back by 9 bases and J by 6 bases. CDR3 residues: CASKTQRGRNEQFF. CDR3 in DNA: TGTGCCAGTAAGACTCAGCGGGGGCGCAATGAGCAGTTCTTC.

This clonotype turned up a few times. The chain couples TRBV7-2 to TRBJ2-1; D is uncertain. Germline CDR1 reads SGHTA; CDR2 reads FQGNSA. This CDR3 is 14 amino acids long. The V end lost 3 bases, the J end lost 5 bases, and 11 bases lay between the germline ends. CDR3 region: CASSFSSRNNEQFF. CDR3 coding DNA: TGTGCCAGCAGCTTCTCATCCAGAAACAATGAGCAGTTCTTC.

This clonotype was observed a few times. The chain carries TRBV5-4 and TRBJ2-2; TRBD1 is a possible D gene (6 bases). Germline V gene lookup returns CDR1 SGHNT and CDR2 YYREEE (reference sequence). The CDR3 has 15 residues. Trimming pared 5 bases from V and 2 bases from J, leaving 13 bases between. The CDR3 nucleotides read TGTGCCAGCAGATTCGGACAGCCTAACACCGGGGAGCTGTTTTTT. This encodes CASRFGQPNTGELFF.

The rearrangement joins TRBV30 to TRBJ1-6, with D perhaps matching TRBD1 (5 bases). The V end was cut by 8 bases, the J end by 13 bases, with 30 bases between. The germline CDR1 and CDR2 sequences are GTSNPN and SVGIG (reference sequence). The CDR3 is 16 amino acids. The DNA of the CDR3 is TGTGCCGGGCAGGCTCGGGACCGCGCCAACTTTGCCCCCCTCCACTTT. The encoded protein is CAGQARDRANFAPLHF.

The chain joins TRBV19 to TRBJ2-3, with a possible D match to TRBD2 (5 bases). Germline V gene sequence: CDR1 LNHDA, CDR2 SQIVND (reference sequence). The CDR3 loop spans 16 amino acids. The V gene lost 6 bases and the J gene lost 0 bases, with 16 bases spanning the gap. CDR3 sequence: CASSPRRWTSTDTQYF. CDR3 DNA: TGTGCCAGTAGCCCCCGGCGGTGGACTAGCACAGATACGCAGTATTTT.

V gene TRBV9 combines with J gene TRBJ1-1, with a weak D call TRBD1 (5 bases). The germline V gene encodes CDR1 SGDLS and CDR2 YYNGEE. The CDR3 length is 16 residues. With 0 bases removed from V and 7 bases from J, the gap between germline ends came to 19 bases. The CDR3 region is CASSVGVLGLQGEAFF. CDR3 nucleotides: TGTGCCAGCAGCGTAGGGGTTTTGGGACTCCAAGGTGAAGCTTTCTTT.

This chain joins TRBV5-4 and TRBJ1-6, with D uncertain. Germline V gives CDR1 SGHNT, CDR2 YYREEE (reference sequence). V was clipped by 4 bases and J by 4 bases, with 6 bases between them. The CDR3 has 13 residues. The CDR3 loop reads CASSDQYNSPLHF. The CDR3 DNA follows: TGTGCCAGCAGCGATCAGTATAATTCACCCCTCCACTTT. Together with reference TRBV5-4 and TRBJ1-6, the CDR3 gives the full variable domain: ETGVTQSPTHLIKTRGQQVTLRCSSQSGHNTVSWYQQALGQGPQFIFQYYREEENGRGNFPPRFSGLQFPNYSSELNVNALELDDSALYLCASSDQYNSPLHFGNGTRLTVT.

This clonotype was observed a handful of times. The chain uses TRBV3-1 and TRBJ1-1; D gene unclear. The CDR3 loop spans 14 amino acids. Germline-derived CDR1 and CDR2 are LGHDT and YNNKEL (reference sequence). V shed 0 bases and J shed 6 bases, with 11 bases lying between them. CDR3 residues: CASSQESLQAEAFF. The CDR3 bases are TGTGCCAGCAGCCAAGAATCCCTTCAGGCTGAAGCTTTCTTT.

At least ten counts were recorded for this clonotype. The chain has TRBV9 and TRBJ2-2; maybe TRBD1 (5 bases). From germline, CDR1 is SGDLS and CDR2 YYNGEE. V dropped 0 bases and J dropped 3 bases, with 9 bases sitting between them. The length of the CDR3 is 15 residues. The CDR3 DNA reads as TGTGCCAGCAGCGTAGATCAGGGTTACACCGGGGAGCTGTTTTTT. This codes for CASSVDQGYTGELFF.

This clonotype was seen repeatedly, ten times or more. The chain uses TRBV29-1 and TRBJ2-1; D gene uncertain. Germline assignment: CDR1 SQVTM and CDR2 ANQGSEA. V gave up 4 bases and J gave up 8 bases, with 3 bases separating them. The CDR3 contains 9 residues. The DNA for the CDR3 is TGCAGCGTTGGGGATGAGCAGTTCTTC. This encodes CSVGDEQFF.

This clonotype has at least ten counts. This rearrangement joins TRBV24-1 to TRBJ1-1; unclear D gene. The V and J ends lost 6 bases and 1 base respectively, with 5 bases between them. The CDR3 extends over 12 amino acids. The germline V gene encodes CDR1 KGHDR and CDR2 SFDVKD. The DNA of the CDR3 is TGTGCCACCAGTCGGGGGAACACTGAAGCTTTCTTT. This translates into CATSRGNTEAFF.

This clonotype was counted many times. The chain uses TRBV7-9 and TRBJ2-5, with a possible D match to TRBD1 (6 bases). Between the trimmed V and J ends, which lost 6 bases and 4 bases, there was a span of 18 bases. The germline V gene encodes CDR1 SEHNR and CDR2 FQNEAQ (reference sequence). The CDR3 contains 15 residues. The CDR3 sequence: CASSGTTPGPETQYF. In nucleotides, the CDR3 is TGTGCCAGCAGTGGGACAACCCCGGGCCCAGAGACCCAGTACTTC.

This clonotype was observed many times. The J gene is TRBJ2-7, the V gene TRBV7-7; weak D call: TRBD2 (7 bases). With 5 bases removed from V and 7 bases from J, the gap between germline ends came to 15 bases. CDR1 and CDR2 from the germline V gene are SSHAT and FNYEAQ (reference sequence). This CDR3 is built from 13 residues. The CDR3 DNA follows: TGTGCCAGCAGCGCTGGACTAGGGGGAGAGCAGTACTTC. Translation: CASSAGLGGEQYF.

The chain employs TRBV5-1 and TRBJ2-2; TRBD1 agrees at 9 bases. This CDR3 is 16 amino acids long. The germline gives CDR1 SGHRS, CDR2 YFSETQ. Trimming removed 4 bases from V and 5 bases from J; junction bases left unmatched: 9. CDR3 sequence reads: CASSRGTGWKTGELFF. In DNA, the CDR3 is TGCGCCAGCAGCCGGGGGACAGGGTGGAAAACCGGGGAGCTGTTTTTT. Looking up the rest from reference TRBV5-1 and TRBJ2-2 gives the full variable domain: KAGVTQTPRYLIKTRGQQVTLSCSPISGHRSVSWYQQTPGQGLQFLFEYFSETQRNKGNFPGRFSGRQFSNSRSEMNVSTLELGDSALYLCASSRGTGWKTGELFFGEGSRLTVL.